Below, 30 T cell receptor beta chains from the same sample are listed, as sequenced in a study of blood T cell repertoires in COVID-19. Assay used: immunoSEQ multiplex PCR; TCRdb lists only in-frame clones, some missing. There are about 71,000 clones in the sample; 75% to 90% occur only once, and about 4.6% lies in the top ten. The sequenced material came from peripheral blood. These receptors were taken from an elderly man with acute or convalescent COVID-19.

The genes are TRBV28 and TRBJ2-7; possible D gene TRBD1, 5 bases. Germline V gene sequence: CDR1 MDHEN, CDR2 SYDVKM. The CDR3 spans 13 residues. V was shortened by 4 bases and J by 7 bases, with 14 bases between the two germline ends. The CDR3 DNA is TGTGCCAGCAGTTCACAGGCTATGGGGGAGCAGTACTTC. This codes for CASSSQAMGEQYF.

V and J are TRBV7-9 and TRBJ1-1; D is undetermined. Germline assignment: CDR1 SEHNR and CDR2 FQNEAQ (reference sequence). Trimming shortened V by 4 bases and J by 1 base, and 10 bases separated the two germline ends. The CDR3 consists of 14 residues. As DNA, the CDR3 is TGTGCCAGCAGCTCGTATAGTGGGAACACTGAAGCTTTCTTT. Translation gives CASSSYSGNTEAFF.

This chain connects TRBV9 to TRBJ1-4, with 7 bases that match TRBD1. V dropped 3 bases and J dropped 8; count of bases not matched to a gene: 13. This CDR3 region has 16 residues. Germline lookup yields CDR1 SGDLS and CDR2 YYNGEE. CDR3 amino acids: CASSAEGQFKGEKLFF. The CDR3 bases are TGTGCCAGCAGCGCAGAGGGACAGTTCAAGGGCGAAAAACTGTTTTTT.

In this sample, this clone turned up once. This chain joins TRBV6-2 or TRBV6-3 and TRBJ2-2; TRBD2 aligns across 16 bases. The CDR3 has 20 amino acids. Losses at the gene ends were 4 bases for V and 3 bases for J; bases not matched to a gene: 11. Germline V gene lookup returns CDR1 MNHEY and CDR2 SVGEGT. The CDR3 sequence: CASSSATGLAGGQYTGELFF. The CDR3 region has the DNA TGTGCCAGCAGTTCAGCCACGGGACTAGCGGGGGGGCAATACACCGGGGAGCTGTTTTTT.

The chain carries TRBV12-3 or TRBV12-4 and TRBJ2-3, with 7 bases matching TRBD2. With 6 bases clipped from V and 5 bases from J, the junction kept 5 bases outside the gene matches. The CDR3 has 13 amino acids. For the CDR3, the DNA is TGTGCCAGCAGCCGGGGGGAGGGAGATACGCAGTATTTT. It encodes CASSRGEGDTQYF.

CDR3 region: CASSGGGPLVDTQYF. CDR3 bases: TGCGCCAGCAGTGGAGGGGGCCCTTTGGTGGATACGCAGTATTTT. The chain is built from TRBV10-2 and TRBJ2-3, with TRBD1 identical over 7 bases. V lost 4 bases and J lost 6; bases outside the gene matches: 10. Germline CDR1 reads WSHSY; CDR2 reads SAAADI. This CDR3 spans 15 amino acids.

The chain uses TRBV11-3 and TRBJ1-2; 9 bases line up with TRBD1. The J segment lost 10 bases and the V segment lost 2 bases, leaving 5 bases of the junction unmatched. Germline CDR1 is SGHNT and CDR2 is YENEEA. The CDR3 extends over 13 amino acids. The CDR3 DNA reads TGTGCCAGCAGCTTATCGGGACAGGGTGACTACACCTTC. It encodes CASSLSGQGDYTF. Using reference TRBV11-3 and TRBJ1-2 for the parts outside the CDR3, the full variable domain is EAGVVQSPRYKIIEKKQPVAFWCNPISGHNTLYWYLQNLGQGPELLIRYENEEAVDDSQLPKDRFSAERLKGVDSTLKIQPAELGDSAVYLCASSLSGQGDYTFGSGTRLTVV.

This CDR3 is CASSIGAGGLGDTQYF. The CDR3 DNA sequence: TGTGCCAGTAGTATCGGGGCAGGGGGCCTGGGTGATACGCAGTATTTT. The rearrangement joins TRBV19 to TRBJ2-3; TRBD1 agrees at 8 bases. Germline assignment: CDR1 LNHDA and CDR2 SQIVND (reference sequence). The CDR3 is 16 residues long. Trimming cost V 3 bases and J 6 bases; bases outside gene matches: 11.

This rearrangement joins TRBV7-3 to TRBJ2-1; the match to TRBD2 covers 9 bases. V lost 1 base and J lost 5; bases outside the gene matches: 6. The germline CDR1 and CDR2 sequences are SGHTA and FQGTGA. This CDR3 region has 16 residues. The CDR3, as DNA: TGTGCCAGCAGCTTAAGTGGGCTAGCGGGGAACAATGAGCAGTTCTTC. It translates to CASSLSGLAGNNEQFF.

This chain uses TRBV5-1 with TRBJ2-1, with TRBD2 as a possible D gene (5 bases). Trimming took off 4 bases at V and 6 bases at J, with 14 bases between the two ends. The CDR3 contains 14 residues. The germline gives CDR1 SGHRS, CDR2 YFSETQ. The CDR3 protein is CASSPELGVNEQFF. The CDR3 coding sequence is TGCGCCAGCAGCCCCGAACTGGGAGTCAATGAGCAGTTCTTC.

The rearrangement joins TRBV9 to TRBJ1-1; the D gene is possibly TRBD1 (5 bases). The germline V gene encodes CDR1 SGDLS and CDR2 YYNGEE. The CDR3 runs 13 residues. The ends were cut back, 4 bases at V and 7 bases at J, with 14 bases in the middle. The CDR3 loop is CASSLSFDSEAFF. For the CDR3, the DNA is TGTGCCAGCAGCCTATCTTTCGACAGTGAAGCTTTCTTT. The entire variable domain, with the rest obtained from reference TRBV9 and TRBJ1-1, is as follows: DSGVTQTPKHLITATGQRVTLRCSPRSGDLSVYWYQQSLDQGLQFLIQYYNGEERAKGNILERFSAQQFPDLHSELNLSSLELGDSALYFCASSLSFDSEAFFGQGTRLTVV.

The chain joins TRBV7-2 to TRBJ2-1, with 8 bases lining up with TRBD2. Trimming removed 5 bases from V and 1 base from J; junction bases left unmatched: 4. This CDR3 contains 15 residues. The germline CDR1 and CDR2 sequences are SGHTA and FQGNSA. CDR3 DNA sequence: TGTGCCAGCAGCCTGAGCGGGAGATCCTACAATGAGCAGTTCTTC. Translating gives CASSLSGRSYNEQFF.

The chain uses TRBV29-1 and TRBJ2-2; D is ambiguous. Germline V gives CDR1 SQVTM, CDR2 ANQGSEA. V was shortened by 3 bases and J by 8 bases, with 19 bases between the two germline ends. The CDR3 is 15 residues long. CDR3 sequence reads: CSVDSIARGRGELFF. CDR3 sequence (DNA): TGCAGCGTTGACTCAATCGCGAGAGGAAGGGGGGAGCTGTTTTTT.

The chain's CDR3 is CASSSGAGETQYF. The CDR3, as DNA: TGCGCCAGCAGTTCAGGGGCTGGAGAGACCCAGTACTTC. The V call is TRBV5-1, the J call TRBJ2-5; D may be TRBD1 (6 bases). Trimming stripped 5 bases from V and 4 bases from J, with 12 bases between. The CDR3 has 13 amino acids. Germline V gene sequence: CDR1 SGHRS, CDR2 YFSETQ. Looking up the rest from reference TRBV5-1 and TRBJ2-5 gives the full variable domain: KAGVTQTPRYLIKTRGQQVTLSCSPISGHRSVSWYQQTPGQGLQFLFEYFSETQRNKGNFPGRFSGRQFSNSRSEMNVSTLELGDSALYLCASSSGAGETQYFGPGTRLLVL.

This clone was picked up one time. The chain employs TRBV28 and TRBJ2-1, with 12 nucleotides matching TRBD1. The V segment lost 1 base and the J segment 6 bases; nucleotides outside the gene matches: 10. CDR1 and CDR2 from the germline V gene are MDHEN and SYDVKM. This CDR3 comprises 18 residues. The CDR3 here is CASSLSRDRGLSFNEQFF. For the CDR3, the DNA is TGTGCCAGCAGTTTATCCCGGGACAGGGGGCTTAGTTTCAATGAGCAGTTCTTC.

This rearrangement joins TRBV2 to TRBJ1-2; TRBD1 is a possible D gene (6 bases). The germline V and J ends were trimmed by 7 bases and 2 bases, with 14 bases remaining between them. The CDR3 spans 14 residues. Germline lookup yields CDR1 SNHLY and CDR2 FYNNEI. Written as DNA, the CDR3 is TGTGCCAGCACCCCGACAGGACCCAACTATGGCTACACCTTC. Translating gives CASTPTGPNYGYTF.

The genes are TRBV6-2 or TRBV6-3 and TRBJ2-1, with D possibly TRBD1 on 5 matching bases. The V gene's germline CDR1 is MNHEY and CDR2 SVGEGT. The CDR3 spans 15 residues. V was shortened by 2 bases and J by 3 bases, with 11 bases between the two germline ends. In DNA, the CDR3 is TGTGCCAGCAGTTACGCAGGCGACAGCTACAATGAGCAGTTCTTC. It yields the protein CASSYAGDSYNEQFF.

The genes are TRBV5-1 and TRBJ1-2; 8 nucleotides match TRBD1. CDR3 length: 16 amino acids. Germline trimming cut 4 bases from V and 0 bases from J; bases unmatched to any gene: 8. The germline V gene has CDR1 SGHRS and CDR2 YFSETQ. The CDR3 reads CASSGGQETANYGYTF. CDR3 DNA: TGCGCCAGCAGCGGGGGACAGGAGACAGCTAACTATGGCTACACCTTC. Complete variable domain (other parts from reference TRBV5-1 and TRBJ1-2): KAGVTQTPRYLIKTRGQQVTLSCSPISGHRSVSWYQQTPGQGLQFLFEYFSETQRNKGNFPGRFSGRQFSNSRSEMNVSTLELGDSALYLCASSGGQETANYGYTFGSGTRLTVV.

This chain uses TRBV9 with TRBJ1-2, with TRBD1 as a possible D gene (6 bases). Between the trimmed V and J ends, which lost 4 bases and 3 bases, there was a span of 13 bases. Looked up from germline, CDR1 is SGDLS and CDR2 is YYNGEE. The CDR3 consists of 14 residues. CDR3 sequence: CASSIQTGDYGYTF. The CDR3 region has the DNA TGTGCCAGCAGCATCCAGACAGGAGACTATGGCTACACCTTC.

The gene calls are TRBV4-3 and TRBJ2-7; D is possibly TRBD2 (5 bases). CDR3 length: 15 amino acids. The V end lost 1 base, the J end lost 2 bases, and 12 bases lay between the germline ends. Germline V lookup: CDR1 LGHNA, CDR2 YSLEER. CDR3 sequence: CASSQGSSGTYEQYF. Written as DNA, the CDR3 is TGCGCCAGCAGCCAAGGATCCAGCGGAACCTACGAGCAGTACTTC.

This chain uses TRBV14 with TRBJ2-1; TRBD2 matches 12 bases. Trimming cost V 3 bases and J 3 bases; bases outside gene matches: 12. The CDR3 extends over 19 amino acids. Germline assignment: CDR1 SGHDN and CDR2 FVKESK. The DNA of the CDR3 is TGTGCCAGCAGCCATCTAGCGGGGGGGCCTAATCCAATCTACAATGAGCAGTTCTTC. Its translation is CASSHLAGGPNPIYNEQFF.

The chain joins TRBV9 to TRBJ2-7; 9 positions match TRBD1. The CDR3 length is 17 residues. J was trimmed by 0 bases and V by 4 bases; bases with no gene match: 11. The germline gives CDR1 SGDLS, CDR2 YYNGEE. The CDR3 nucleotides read TGTGCCAGCAGCCCTAGGGAACAGGGGGCTCGCTCCTACGAGCAGTACTTC. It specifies CASSPREQGARSYEQYF.

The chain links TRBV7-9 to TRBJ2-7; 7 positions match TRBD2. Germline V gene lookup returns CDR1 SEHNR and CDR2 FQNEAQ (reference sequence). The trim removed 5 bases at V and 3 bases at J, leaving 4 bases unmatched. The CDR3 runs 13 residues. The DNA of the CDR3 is TGTGCCAGCAGCGCCCCTAGCGGCTACGAGCAGTACTTC. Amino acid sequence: CASSAPSGYEQYF.

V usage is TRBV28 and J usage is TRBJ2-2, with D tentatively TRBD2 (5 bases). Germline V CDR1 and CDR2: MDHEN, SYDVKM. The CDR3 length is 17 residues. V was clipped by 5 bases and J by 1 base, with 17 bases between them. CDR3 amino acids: CASSHAEGRGNTGELFF. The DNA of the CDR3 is TGTGCCAGCAGTCATGCTGAGGGAAGAGGGAACACCGGGGAGCTGTTTTTT. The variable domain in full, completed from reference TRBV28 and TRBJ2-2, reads DVKVTQSSRYLVKRTGEKVFLECVQDMDHENMFWYRQDPGLGLRLIYFSYDVKMKEKGDIPEGYSVSREKKERFSLILESASTNQTSMYLCASSHAEGRGNTGELFFGEGSRLTVL.

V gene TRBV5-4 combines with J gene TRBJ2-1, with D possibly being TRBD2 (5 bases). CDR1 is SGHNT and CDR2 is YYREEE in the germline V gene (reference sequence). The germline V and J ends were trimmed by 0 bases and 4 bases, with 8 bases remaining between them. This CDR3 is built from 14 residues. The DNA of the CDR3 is TGTGCCAGCAGCTTGGGACGGACTTACAATGAGCAGTTCTTC. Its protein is CASSLGRTYNEQFF.

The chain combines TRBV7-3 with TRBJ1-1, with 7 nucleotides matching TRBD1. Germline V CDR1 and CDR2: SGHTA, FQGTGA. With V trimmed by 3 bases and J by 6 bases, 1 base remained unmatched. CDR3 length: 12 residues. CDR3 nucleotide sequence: TGTGCCAGCAGCTTTCAGGGGGCTGAAGCTTTCTTT. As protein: CASSFQGAEAFF.

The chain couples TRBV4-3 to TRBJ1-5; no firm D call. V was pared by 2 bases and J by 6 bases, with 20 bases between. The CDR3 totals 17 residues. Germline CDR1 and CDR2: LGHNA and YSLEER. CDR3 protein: CASSQHFRGTKVQPQHF. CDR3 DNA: TGCGCCAGCAGCCAACATTTTCGGGGTACAAAGGTTCAGCCCCAGCATTTT.

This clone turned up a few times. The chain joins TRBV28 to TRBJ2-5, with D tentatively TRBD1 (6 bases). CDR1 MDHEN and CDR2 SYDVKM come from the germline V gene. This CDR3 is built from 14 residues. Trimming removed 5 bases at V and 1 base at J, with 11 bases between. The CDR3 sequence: CASSGIQGQETQYF. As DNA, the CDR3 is TGTGCCAGCAGTGGGATACAGGGCCAAGAGACCCAGTACTTC.

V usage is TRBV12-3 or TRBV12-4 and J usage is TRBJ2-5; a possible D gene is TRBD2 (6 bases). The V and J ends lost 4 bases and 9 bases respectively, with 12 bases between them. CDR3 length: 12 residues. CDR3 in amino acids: CASSWGLGPQYF. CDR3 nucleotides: TGTGCCAGCAGTTGGGGACTGGGGCCCCAGTACTTC.

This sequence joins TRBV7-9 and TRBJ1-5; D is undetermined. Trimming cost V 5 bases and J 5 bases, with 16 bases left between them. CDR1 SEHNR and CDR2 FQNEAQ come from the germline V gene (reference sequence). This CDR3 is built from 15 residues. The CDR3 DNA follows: TGTGCCAGCAGCAAAGGGCGGCCGTACGATCAGCCCCAGCATTTT. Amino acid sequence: CASSKGRPYDQPQHF.